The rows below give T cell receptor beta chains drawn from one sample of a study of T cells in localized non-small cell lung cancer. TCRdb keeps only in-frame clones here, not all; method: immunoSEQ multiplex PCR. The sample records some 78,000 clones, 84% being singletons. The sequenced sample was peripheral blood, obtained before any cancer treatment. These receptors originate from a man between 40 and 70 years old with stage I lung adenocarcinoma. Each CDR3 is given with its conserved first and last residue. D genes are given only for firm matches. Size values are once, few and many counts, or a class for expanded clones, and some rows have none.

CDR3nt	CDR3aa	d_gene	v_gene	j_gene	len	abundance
TGTGCCAGCAGCTTTGGGGGGACCACTGAAGCTTTCTTT	CASSFGGTTEAFF	-	TRBV5-4	TRBJ1-1	13	-
TGCGCCAGCAGCTATGCAACCGGGGCGGCGGGGGGGTACGAGCAGTACTTC	CASSYATGAAGGYEQYF	TRBD2	TRBV5-1	TRBJ2-7	17	-
TGTGCCAGCACTGACAGCGCTGAAGCTTTCTTT	CASTDSAEAFF	-	TRBV13	TRBJ1-1	11	-
TGTGCCAGCATCCCTAGGACAGGGAGAAATGAGCAGTTCTTC	CASIPRTGRNEQFF	TRBD1	TRBV6-5	TRBJ2-1	14	-
TGTGCCAGCAGCCAACTAGCGGGAGGGCGTTACAATGAGCAGTTCTTC	CASSQLAGGRYNEQFF	TRBD2	TRBV11-1	TRBJ2-1	16	-
TGCGCCAGCAGCTTCACGGGGAACACTGAAGCTTTCTTT	CASSFTGNTEAFF	-	TRBV5-1	TRBJ1-1	13	-
TGTGCCAGCAGTCCGCCAGGGCGGGAGCGCCCAGATACGCAGTATTTT	CASSPPGRERPDTQYF	TRBD2	TRBV27	TRBJ2-3	16	-
TGTGCCAGCAGCACCGGGACAGGGGTAAATCAGCCCCAGCATTTT	CASSTGTGVNQPQHF	TRBD1	TRBV6-5	TRBJ1-5	15	-
TGTGCCAGCAGCGCCGACAGACTCTATGGCTACACCTTC	CASSADRLYGYTF	-	TRBV7-9	TRBJ1-2	13	-
TGTGCCAGCAGCGTAGACGTGAGGAATGAGCAGTTCTTC	CASSVDVRNEQFF	-	TRBV9	TRBJ2-1	13	-
TGTGCCACCGGACAGAGCTACGAGCAGTACTTC	CATGQSYEQYF	-	TRBV10-3	TRBJ2-7	11	-
TGTGCCTGGAGCCTCGGGACCTTTAATGAAAAACTGTTTTTT	CAWSLGTFNEKLFF	-	TRBV30	TRBJ1-4	14	few
TGCGCCAGCAGCTGGAGGGACAGGGGTACAGATACGCAGTATTTT	CASSWRDRGTDTQYF	TRBD1	TRBV5-1	TRBJ2-3	15	-
TGTGCCAGCAGTGACTCGACAGGAGGAACCTATGGCTACACCTTC	CASSDSTGGTYGYTF	-	TRBV6-4	TRBJ1-2	15	-
TGTGCCAGCAGTTCCTATGACTACAGCTCCTACAATGAGCAGTTCTTC	CASSSYDYSSYNEQFF	-	TRBV6-5	TRBJ2-1	16	-
TGCAGCGTTGGCGAGGGGGGGAATCAGCCCCAGCATTTT	CSVGEGGNQPQHF	-	TRBV29-1	TRBJ1-5	13	few
TGTGCCAGCAGTGAAGATGGGCAGGCTAATGAAAAACTGTTTTTT	CASSEDGQANEKLFF	-	TRBV2	TRBJ1-4	15	-
TGTGCTAGCAGCCCCGGCCAGGGACAGGGGGCTTACAATGAGCAGTTCTTC	CASSPGQGQGAYNEQFF	TRBD1	TRBV7-7	TRBJ2-1	17	-
TGTGCCAGCAGCTTAGAGTCCCGGGGGCTCAATGGCTACACCTTC	CASSLESRGLNGYTF	-	TRBV7-2	TRBJ1-2	15	-
TGTGCCAGCAGTGAGGAAGGGGTAGGGAATCAGCCCCAGCATTTT	CASSEEGVGNQPQHF	-	TRBV2	TRBJ1-5	15	once
TGTGCTAGTGGTTTGGGGGCAGGGGCAAGCAATCAGCCCCAGCATTTT	CASGLGAGASNQPQHF	-	TRBV12-5	TRBJ1-5	16	-
TGTGCCAGCAGCGAACCGGACAGGGGGGGAACCTACGAGCAGTACTTC	CASSEPDRGGTYEQYF	TRBD1	TRBV28	TRBJ2-7	16	-
TGTGCCAGTAGTATACGGGGGACGGGCGAAAAACTGTTTTTT	CASSIRGTGEKLFF	-	TRBV19	TRBJ1-4	14	-
TGCGCCAGCAGCCCGCAAAGGGGGGGTAATGAAAAACTGTTTTTT	CASSPQRGGNEKLFF	-	TRBV5-1	TRBJ1-4	15	-
TGTGCCAGCAGTGCGAAACAGGGTTCCACAGATACGCAGTATTTT	CASSAKQGSTDTQYF	-	TRBV27	TRBJ2-3	15	once
TGTGCCAGCAGAAGGGAGAGGGGCACTGAAGCTTTCTTT	CASRRERGTEAFF	-	TRBV27	TRBJ1-1	13	-
TGTGCCAGCAGTATCACCCGAGGGACAGGCAACTATGGCTACACCTTC	CASSITRGTGNYGYTF	TRBD1	TRBV27	TRBJ1-2	16	-
TGTGCCAGCAGATCGAGGACAGGTCGGGGCTACGAGCAGTACTTC	CASRSRTGRGYEQYF	TRBD1	TRBV25-1	TRBJ2-7	15	few
TGTGCCAGCAGTTTGGGACAGGGGGTAGTGCGCCAAGAGACCCAGTACTTC	CASSLGQGVVRQETQYF	TRBD1	TRBV28	TRBJ2-5	17	-
TGTGCCAGCAGCTTAGCATCGGGGGGGTCCTACAATGAGCAGTTCTTC	CASSLASGGSYNEQFF	TRBD2	TRBV7-2	TRBJ2-1	16	-
TGTGCCAGTAGTACCCTTGGACTAGCGGGAGGGTATACGCAGTATTTT	CASSTLGLAGGYTQYF	TRBD2	TRBV19	TRBJ2-3	16	-
TGTGCCAGAAGCAAGGACCTGGGACAGAGGGGTTCCTACGAGCAGTACTTC	CARSKDLGQRGSYEQYF	TRBD1	TRBV5-3	TRBJ2-7	17	-
TGCGCCAGCAAAGGGACCCAATTTCCCTACGAGCAGTACTTC	CASKGTQFPYEQYF	-	TRBV10-2	TRBJ2-7	14	-
TGTGCCAGCAGTGGGATGGGAAACACCATATATTTT	CASSGMGNTIYF	-	TRBV27	TRBJ1-3	12	-
TGTGCCAGCAGCGTGGGACTAGCGGGGGCTGGAGATACGCAGTATTTT	CASSVGLAGAGDTQYF	TRBD2	TRBV9	TRBJ2-3	16	-
TGTGCCAGCAGCTTCGACAGGGGGCCCACAGATACGCAGTATTTT	CASSFDRGPTDTQYF	TRBD1	TRBV11-2	TRBJ2-3	15	-
TGTGCCAGCAGTTTTTTAGGGGCAAATGAAAAACTGTTTTTT	CASSFLGANEKLFF	-	TRBV27	TRBJ1-4	14	-
TGTGCCAGCAGGGACCGGGACGGCGAAGACGAAAAACTGTTTTTT	CASRDRDGEDEKLFF	-	TRBV6-5	TRBJ1-4	15	-
TGTGCCAGCAGGGCCGCTGTGATGAACACCGGGGAGCTGTTTTTT	CASRAAVMNTGELFF	-	TRBV2	TRBJ2-2	15	-
TGCGCCAGCAGCTTTTCTGTGAACACTGAAGCTTTCTTT	CASSFSVNTEAFF	-	TRBV5-1	TRBJ1-1	13	-
TGTGCCAGCAGCTTATCAGAGACCCAGTACTTC	CASSLSETQYF	-	TRBV7-2	TRBJ2-5	11	-
TGTGCCAGCAGCGCCCGACAGGGGGGGAACTATGGCTACACCTTC	CASSARQGGNYGYTF	TRBD1	TRBV9	TRBJ1-2	15	-
TGTGCCAGCAGTAAAGAAACTTTCCCTGACGGGGGTGTCTCTAACTATGGCTACACCTTC	CASSKETFPDGGVSNYGYTF	-	TRBV6-1	TRBJ1-2	20	-
TGTGCCAGCACCTTAGCCAGGGCCCGGTATGGCTACACCTTC	CASTLARARYGYTF	-	TRBV28	TRBJ1-2	14	-
TGCAGCGTTGAAGGACTTTTGGACTCCGGGGGGCGCTCCTACAATGAGCAGTTCTTC	CSVEGLLDSGGRSYNEQFF	-	TRBV29-1	TRBJ2-1	19	-
TGTGCCAGCGGCCGGACAGGGCGTGGAAACACCATATATTTT	CASGRTGRGNTIYF	TRBD1	TRBV7-8	TRBJ1-3	14	-
TGTGCCAGTTCCTCACGGGTCAGGCCTAATGAAAAACTGTTTTTT	CASSSRVRPNEKLFF	-	TRBV13	TRBJ1-4	15	-